Presented here are 20 T cell receptor beta chains from one specimen sequenced in a study of T cells expressing NK-cell markers. No DNA is given; TCRdb re-called the 5' RACE reads and lists each CDR3 protein once. This table lists 200,000 to 300,000 distinct CDR3 sequences. What was sequenced was blood T cells: a sorted CD56 or NKG2C T cell subset, CD4+ or CD8+ T cells, or bulk PBMC T cells (not recorded which). The receptor set was obtained from a woman between 18 and 70 years old in good health.

The chain is built from TRBV29-1 and TRBJ2-3; TCRdb's D gene call, TRBD1, goes unchecked for lack of DNA. This CDR3 spans 13 amino acids. Germline V gene sequence: CDR1 SQVTM, CDR2 ANQGSEA. CDR3 amino acids: CSVRQGAADTQYF.

The chain links TRBV7-2 to TRBJ2-5; the TRBD1 assignment by TCRdb is unverifiable without DNA. The CDR3 loop spans 16 amino acids. Germline V gene sequence: CDR1 SGHTA, CDR2 FQGNSA. CDR3 protein: CASSLAGTRVQETQYF.

The rearrangement links TRBV6-5 to TRBJ2-6; the TRBD1 assignment by TCRdb is unverifiable without DNA. CDR1 is MNHEY, CDR2 SVGAGI, per germline. There are 14 residues in the CDR3. CDR3 loop: CASSYRGQGFPPAF.

The chain recombines TRBV6-1 with TRBJ1-2; checking the TCRdb D call of TRBD1 is not possible without DNA. This CDR3 is 13 amino acids long. CDR1 MNHNS and CDR2 SASEGT come from the germline V gene. This CDR3 reads CASSPDRGYGYTF.

CDR3 sequence reads: CASSKDRSGLAFF. This chain connects TRBV19 to TRBJ1-1. Germline V gene data show CDR1 as LNHDA and CDR2 as SQIVND (reference sequence). CDR3 length equals 13 residues.

This chain links TRBV28 with TRBJ2-7; the D call from TCRdb, TRBD1, cannot be confirmed without DNA. In germline, CDR1 is MDHEN, CDR2 SYDVKM. The CDR3 loop spans 13 amino acids. The CDR3 loop is CASSLGQLIVQYF.

The chain uses TRBV12-3 or TRBV12-4 and TRBJ2-2. The length of the CDR3 is 13 residues. CDR3 sequence reads: CASSLIGSGELFF.

The chain carries TRBV14 and TRBJ2-1. The CDR3 length is 17 residues. Germline CDR1 reads SGHDN; CDR2 reads FVKESK. The CDR3 sequence: CASSRQVLSSSYNEQFF.

The genes are TRBV7-9 and TRBJ2-1; the D call of TRBD1 rests on TCRdb alone, since no DNA is present to check it. The CDR3 length is 17 residues. CDR1 and CDR2 (germline): SEHNR, FQNEAQ (reference sequence). CDR3 region: CASGWGGRGNRDNEQFF. Full variable domain (outside the CDR3, taken from reference TRBV7-9 and TRBJ2-1): DTGVSQNPRHKITKRGQNVTFRCDPISEHNRLYWYRQTLGQGPEFLTYFQNEAQLEKSRLLSDRFSAERPKGSFSTLEIQRTEQGDSAMYLCASGWGGRGNRDNEQFFGPGTRLTVL.

The V call is TRBV11-2, the J call TRBJ2-1; absent DNA, TCRdb's TRBD2 call cannot be checked. CDR3 length: 17 amino acids. Germline CDR1 is SGHAT and CDR2 is FQNNGV. The CDR3 sequence is CASSLGATSGRADEQFF.

The chain combines TRBV10-3 with TRBJ2-7. Per germline, CDR1 ENHRY and CDR2 SYGVKD. The CDR3 loop spans 14 amino acids. The CDR3 sequence: CAISESTQGSEQYF.

The chain employs TRBV5-5 and TRBJ2-2; TCRdb proposes TRBD1, but this gene call is untestable without DNA. Germline CDR1 SGHKS, CDR2 YYEKEE (reference sequence). The CDR3 is made up of 15 amino acids. The CDR3 is CASSLGTGGTGELFF.

The chain employs TRBV20-1 and TRBJ2-5; the TCRdb call, TRBD2, lacks DNA for checking. This CDR3 region has 13 residues. Germline loops: CDR1 DFQATT, CDR2 SNEGSKA (reference sequence). This CDR3 reads CSAASGGEETQYF.

The genes are TRBV29-1 and TRBJ2-5; the D call of TRBD1 rests on TCRdb alone, since no DNA is present to check it. Germline CDR1 reads SQVTM; CDR2 reads ANQGSEA. The CDR3 spans 14 residues. CDR3 sequence reads: CSVEAEDSTETQYF.

This chain links TRBV6-5 with TRBJ2-3; TCRdb's D gene call, TRBD1, goes unchecked for lack of DNA. The CDR3 is made up of 16 amino acids. The germline V gene has CDR1 MNHEY and CDR2 SVGAGI. CDR3 residues: CASSYDFGARTDTQYF.

The CDR3 sequence is CASSQVGLAGGPGTDTQYF. The gene calls are TRBV4-2 and TRBJ2-3; TCRdb designates TRBD2, a call that cannot be tested without DNA. Germline loops: CDR1 LGHNA, CDR2 YNFKEQ. The CDR3 runs 19 residues.

The CDR3 loop reads CASTPYGGTEAFF. The gene calls are TRBV10-2 and TRBJ1-1; TCRdb's D call, TRBD1, is unchecked because there is no DNA. The CDR3 runs to 13 residues. CDR1 is WSHSY and CDR2 is SAAADI in the germline V gene.

The chain links TRBV20-1 to TRBJ2-3; TCRdb designates TRBD2, a call that cannot be tested without DNA. This CDR3 region has 16 residues. Per germline, CDR1 DFQATT and CDR2 SNEGSKA (reference sequence). CDR3 region: CSARDSSGRAPDTQYF.

The genes are TRBV20-1 and TRBJ2-4; TCRdb's assignment of TRBD1 cannot be checked, as there is no DNA. This CDR3 contains 15 residues. Germline V gives CDR1 DFQATT, CDR2 SNEGSKA (reference sequence). CDR3 amino acids: CSASLPCPRGNIQYF.

The chain has TRBV9 and TRBJ2-1; the TRBD2 assignment by TCRdb is unverifiable without DNA. Germline CDR1 is SGDLS and CDR2 is YYNGEE. This CDR3 has 19 residues. CDR3 protein: CASSATGTSGTYSYNEQFF.